What follows is one TCR beta chain and its context. Its specificity is unknown. The data are from a study of T cell responses to AZD1222 COVID-19 vaccine. Notes on the study in general: Repertoires were collected only later (after the peak T cell response had occurred). It should be noted that donors were predominantly white British and more often female, and clonal diversity was possibly underestimated.

With 6 bases clipped from V and 9 bases from J, the junction kept 7 bases outside the gene matches. This CDR3 is built from 15 residues. The germline gives CDR1 MNHEY, CDR2 SVGAGI. The table came from immunoSEQ multiplex PCR; TCRdb's copy has only in-frame clones and leaves some out. The sample includes around 100,000 clones, 91% of them seen just once. The chain links TRBV6-5 to TRBJ2-1; 14 bases align to TRBD2. This receptor was obtained from an adult in good health. Source: peripheral blood, taken on day 0 of AZD1222 vaccination. The chain's CDR3 is CASRPGLAGVFEQFF. The CDR3 nucleotides read TGTGCCAGCAGGCCGGGACTAGCGGGAGTTTTTGAGCAGTTCTTC.